Listed below are T cell receptor beta chains from one sample, sequenced in a study of T-cell memory formation after mild COVID-19. TCRdb reanalysed the 5' RACE reads using MiXCR and keeps one entry per CDR3 protein. This repertoire shows about 560,000 distinct CDR3 sequences, 20% to 25% found once; its top ten account for around 8.4%. Sequenced material: PBMCs or a T cell subset sorted from them (not recorded which). Receptors originate from an adult woman who had mild COVID-19 (a few samples of this study predate the infection). Cell type and time point are not known. Both conserved end residues are part of each CDR3. A D gene is named only where the DNA matches it firmly. A clone size is listed for some rows: how often the clone was seen (once, few, many), or a class if it is expanded.

>TRBD2|TRBJ2-3|TRBV4-3|.
TGCGCCAGCAGCCAAGCTGGGGGGGCAGATACGCAGTATTTT
CASSQAGGADTQYF
>.|TRBJ2-5|TRBV19|.
TGTGCCAGTAGCGCAGGGCTTGAGACCCAGTACTTC
CASSAGLETQYF
>.|TRBJ2-6|TRBV20-1|many
TGCAGTGCTTCTCCAGGGATCTCTGGGGCCAACGTCCTGACTTTC
CSASPGISGANVLTF
>.|TRBJ1-5|TRBV7-9|many
TGTGCCAGCAGCCCGGGGACAAATCAGCCCCAGCATTTT
CASSPGTNQPQHF
>TRBD1|TRBJ2-7|TRBV7-2|many
TGTGCCAGCAGCCCCGGACAGGTACCCTACGAGCAGTACTTC
CASSPGQVPYEQYF
>.|TRBJ2-6|TRBV13|few
TGTGCCAGCAGCAAGAGGACATTAGTCTCTGGGGCCAACGTCCTGACTTTC
CASSKRTLVSGANVLTF
>.|TRBJ1-6|TRBV6-2/TRBV6-3|.
TGTGCCAGCAGTTACCTCGGTGCGGGACGGATGAATTCACCCCTCCACTTT
CASSYLGAGRMNSPLHF
>TRBD2|TRBJ2-1|TRBV20-1|few
TGCAGTGCCAACGGGGGGGGCTACAATGAGCAGTTCTTC
CSANGGGYNEQFF
>TRBD2|TRBJ2-1|TRBV7-2|few
TGTGCCAGCAGCACGGGACTAGCGGGCAACAATGAGCAGTTCTTC
CASSTGLAGNNEQFF
>.|TRBJ1-4|TRBV7-3|few
TGTGCCAGCAGCCCTACTTGGGGGCGGGATGAAAAACTGTTTTTT
CASSPTWGRDEKLFF
>TRBD2|TRBJ2-5|TRBV5-1|.
TGCGCCAGCAGCGCCGGGAAGCGGGGGGCTCAAGAGACCCAGTACTTC
CASSAGKRGAQETQYF
>TRBD1|TRBJ2-7|TRBV6-2/TRBV6-3|few
TGTGCCAGCAGAGGGACAGGGGAATACGAGCAGTACTTC
CASRGTGEYEQYF
>.|TRBJ2-2|TRBV5-4|few
TGTGCCAGCAGCTTGAGGGATCGGACCGGGGAGCTGTTTTTT
CASSLRDRTGELFF
>TRBD1|TRBJ1-5|TRBV20-1|.
TGCAGTGCTAGGGACAGGGGCGCGAGCAATCAGCCCCAGCATTTT
CSARDRGASNQPQHF
>.|TRBJ1-2|TRBV19|.
TGTGCCAGTAGTATTCGGGGGGGTGATGGCTACACCTTC
CASSIRGGDGYTF
>.|TRBJ2-1|TRBV2|.
TGTGCCAGCAGTGAACAAGGAGTAGCAGGTGGCAATGAGCAGTTCTTC
CASSEQGVAGGNEQFF
>TRBD2|TRBJ2-4|TRBV24-1|.
TGTGCCACCAGTGATTGGACTAGCGGGAACATTCAGTACTTC
CATSDWTSGNIQYF
>.|TRBJ2-3|TRBV9|few
TGTGCCAGCAGCGTAGCGGGAACAAGCACAGATACGCAGTATTTT
CASSVAGTSTDTQYF
>TRBD1|TRBJ2-5|TRBV24-1|.
TGTGCCACCAGTGGCCAGGGACAGGGTTTAGAGACCCAGTACTTC
CATSGQGQGLETQYF
>TRBD2|TRBJ2-1|TRBV20-1|.
TGCAGTGCTAGAGATAGGGAGCGGGAGTACGGCAATGAGCAGTTCTTC
CSARDREREYGNEQFF
>.|TRBJ1-1|TRBV30|few
TGTGCCTGGAGTGTACAGGGGAACACTGAAGCTTTCTTT
CAWSVQGNTEAFF
>TRBD1|TRBJ1-1|TRBV6-5|many
TGTGCCAGCACCGGGACAGGGGGTGGCACTGAAGCTTTCTTT
CASTGTGGGTEAFF
>.|TRBJ2-2|TRBV6-5|few
TGTGCCAGCAGTCACGCCGGGGAGCTGTTTTTT
CASSHAGELFF
>.|TRBJ2-7|TRBV6-5|few
TGTGCCAGCAGACTCGACAGGGAGGGAAGAGGGCAGTACTTC
CASRLDREGRGQYF
>TRBD2|TRBJ2-7|TRBV7-9|few
TGTGCCAGCAGCTTAGGACTAGCGGCATCCTACGAGCAGTACTTC
CASSLGLAASYEQYF
>.|TRBJ2-7|TRBV7-2|.
TGTGCCAGCAGCTTTGCAGGGCTGGGTATGCGCGAGCAGTACTTC
CASSFAGLGMREQYF
>.|TRBJ1-1|TRBV6-5|few
TGTGCCAGCAGCTCTACAGGCCGAGGGGAGACTGAAGCTTTCTTT
CASSSTGRGETEAFF
>TRBD1|TRBJ2-2|TRBV6-5|.
TGTGCCAGCAGTTTCTCGACAGGGAGAATCGCCGGGGAGCTGTTTTTT
CASSFSTGRIAGELFF
>.|TRBJ2-7|TRBV14|many
TGTGCCAGCAGCCAAGTCCTAGGGGGGGCCTACGAGCAGTACTTC
CASSQVLGGAYEQYF
>.|TRBJ1-1|TRBV29-1|few
TGCACCATATTGGACAGTCCGAACACTGAAGCTTTCTTT
CTILDSPNTEAFF
>TRBD2|TRBJ2-7|TRBV6-5|.
TGTGCCAGCAGGACACTAGCGGAAGCCTACGAGCAGTACTTC
CASRTLAEAYEQYF
>TRBD2|TRBJ2-1|TRBV11-2|.
TGTGCCAGCAGCTCCAGCGGGGGGCGTAACAATGAGCAGTTCTTC
CASSSSGGRNNEQFF
>TRBD1|TRBJ1-6|TRBV11-2|.
TGTGCCAGCAGCTTAGATAGGTGGGACAGGGGGACGGGGTATTCACCCCTCCACTTT
CASSLDRWDRGTGYSPLHF
>.|TRBJ2-7|TRBV5-1|.
TGCGCCAGCAGGTTGGGCTCCTCCTACGAGCAGTACTTC
CASRLGSSYEQYF
>.|TRBJ1-4|TRBV19|.
TGTGCCAGTAGTATATGGGCGCAAACTAATGAAAAACTGTTTTTT
CASSIWAQTNEKLFF
>.|TRBJ2-3|TRBV11-1|many
TGTGCCAGCAGCACCAGCAGGACAGATACGCAGTATTTT
CASSTSRTDTQYF
>.|TRBJ2-1|TRBV10-3|.
TGTGCCATCAGTGAGAGGCAGGGCCATGAGCAGTTCTTC
CAISERQGHEQFF
>.|TRBJ1-5|TRBV28|.
TGTGCCAGCAGACTACGGGGGTATAGCAATCAGCCCCAGCATTTT
CASRLRGYSNQPQHF
>.|TRBJ2-5|TRBV20-1|.
TGCAGTGCCGGGCGGGGAGAATCTCAAGAGACCCAGTACTTC
CSAGRGESQETQYF
>.|TRBJ2-7|TRBV6-6|.
TGTGCCAGCAGTTACGGGCTCGACACTAGACCCTACGAGCAGTACTTC
CASSYGLDTRPYEQYF
>.|TRBJ2-1|TRBV5-4|few
TGTGCCAGCAGCCCGAAAGATTACAATGAGCAGTTCTTC
CASSPKDYNEQFF
>.|TRBJ1-3|TRBV11-3|few
TGTGCCAGCAGCGCGCCCCCCGGGACTGTGGACGACACCATATATTTT
CASSAPPGTVDDTIYF
>.|TRBJ2-1|TRBV20-1|few
TGCAGTGCTGCAAGCGGGCCTTGGGGCAATGAGCAGTTCTTC
CSAASGPWGNEQFF
>TRBD1|TRBJ1-4|TRBV15|.
TGTGCCACCCGGACAGGCAGTTCAGCTAATGAAAAACTGTTTTTT
CATRTGSSANEKLFF
>.|TRBJ1-5|TRBV5-6|few
TGTGCCAGCAGCTTGGGTGGGCATAGCAATCAGCCCCAGCATTTT
CASSLGGHSNQPQHF
>.|TRBJ2-3|TRBV7-9|few
TGTGCCAGCAGCTTAGATACCACAGATACGCAGTATTTT
CASSLDTTDTQYF
>.|TRBJ1-6|TRBV7-9|.
TGTGCCAGCAGCCATCTGGGGACCGGGTATTTGTCACCCCTCCACTTT
CASSHLGTGYLSPLHF
>TRBD2|TRBJ2-7|TRBV6-2/TRBV6-3|.
TGTGCCAGCAGTTACAAGACGGGAGGGTCCTACGAGCAGTACTTC
CASSYKTGGSYEQYF
>TRBD1|TRBJ1-1|TRBV5-1|.
TGCGCCAGCAGCTTGGCCCAGGGGGTTAACACTGAAGCTTTCTTT
CASSLAQGVNTEAFF
>TRBD1|TRBJ1-2|TRBV10-3|.
TGTGCCATCACCTCGGGACAGGGAGAAGGCTACACCTTC
CAITSGQGEGYTF
>.|TRBJ1-5|TRBV19|.
TGTGCCAGTATGGGGAGGAGTCAGCCCCAGCATTTT
CASMGRSQPQHF
>.|TRBJ1-4|TRBV20-1|.
TGCAGTGCTAGAGATCCTGAGACAAATGAAAAACTGTTTTTT
CSARDPETNEKLFF
>TRBD2|TRBJ2-4|TRBV6-2/TRBV6-3|.
TGTGCCAGCAGTAACGCGGGACTAGCGGGAGCCGGGAACATTCAGTACTTC
CASSNAGLAGAGNIQYF
>TRBD1|TRBJ2-2|TRBV4-1|once
TGCGCCAGCAGCGTTGGACAGGGGGCTTTTGGCACCGGGGAGCTGTTTTTT
CASSVGQGAFGTGELFF